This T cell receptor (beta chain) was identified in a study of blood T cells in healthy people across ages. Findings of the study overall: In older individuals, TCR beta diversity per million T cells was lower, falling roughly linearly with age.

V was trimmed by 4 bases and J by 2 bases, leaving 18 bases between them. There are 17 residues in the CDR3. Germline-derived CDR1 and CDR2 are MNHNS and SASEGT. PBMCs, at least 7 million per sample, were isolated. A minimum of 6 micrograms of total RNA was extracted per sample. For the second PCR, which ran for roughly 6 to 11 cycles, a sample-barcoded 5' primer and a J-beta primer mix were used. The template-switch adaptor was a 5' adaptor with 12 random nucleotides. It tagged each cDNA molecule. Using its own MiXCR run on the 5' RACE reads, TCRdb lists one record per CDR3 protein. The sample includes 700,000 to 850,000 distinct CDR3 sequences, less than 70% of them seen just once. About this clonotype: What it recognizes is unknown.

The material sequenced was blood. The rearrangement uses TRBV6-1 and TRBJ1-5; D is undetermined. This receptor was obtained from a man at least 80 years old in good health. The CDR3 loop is CASSATNLRPGNQPQHF. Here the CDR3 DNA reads TGTGCCAGCAGTGCCACGAACCTTCGTCCAGGCAATCAGCCCCAGCATTTT.